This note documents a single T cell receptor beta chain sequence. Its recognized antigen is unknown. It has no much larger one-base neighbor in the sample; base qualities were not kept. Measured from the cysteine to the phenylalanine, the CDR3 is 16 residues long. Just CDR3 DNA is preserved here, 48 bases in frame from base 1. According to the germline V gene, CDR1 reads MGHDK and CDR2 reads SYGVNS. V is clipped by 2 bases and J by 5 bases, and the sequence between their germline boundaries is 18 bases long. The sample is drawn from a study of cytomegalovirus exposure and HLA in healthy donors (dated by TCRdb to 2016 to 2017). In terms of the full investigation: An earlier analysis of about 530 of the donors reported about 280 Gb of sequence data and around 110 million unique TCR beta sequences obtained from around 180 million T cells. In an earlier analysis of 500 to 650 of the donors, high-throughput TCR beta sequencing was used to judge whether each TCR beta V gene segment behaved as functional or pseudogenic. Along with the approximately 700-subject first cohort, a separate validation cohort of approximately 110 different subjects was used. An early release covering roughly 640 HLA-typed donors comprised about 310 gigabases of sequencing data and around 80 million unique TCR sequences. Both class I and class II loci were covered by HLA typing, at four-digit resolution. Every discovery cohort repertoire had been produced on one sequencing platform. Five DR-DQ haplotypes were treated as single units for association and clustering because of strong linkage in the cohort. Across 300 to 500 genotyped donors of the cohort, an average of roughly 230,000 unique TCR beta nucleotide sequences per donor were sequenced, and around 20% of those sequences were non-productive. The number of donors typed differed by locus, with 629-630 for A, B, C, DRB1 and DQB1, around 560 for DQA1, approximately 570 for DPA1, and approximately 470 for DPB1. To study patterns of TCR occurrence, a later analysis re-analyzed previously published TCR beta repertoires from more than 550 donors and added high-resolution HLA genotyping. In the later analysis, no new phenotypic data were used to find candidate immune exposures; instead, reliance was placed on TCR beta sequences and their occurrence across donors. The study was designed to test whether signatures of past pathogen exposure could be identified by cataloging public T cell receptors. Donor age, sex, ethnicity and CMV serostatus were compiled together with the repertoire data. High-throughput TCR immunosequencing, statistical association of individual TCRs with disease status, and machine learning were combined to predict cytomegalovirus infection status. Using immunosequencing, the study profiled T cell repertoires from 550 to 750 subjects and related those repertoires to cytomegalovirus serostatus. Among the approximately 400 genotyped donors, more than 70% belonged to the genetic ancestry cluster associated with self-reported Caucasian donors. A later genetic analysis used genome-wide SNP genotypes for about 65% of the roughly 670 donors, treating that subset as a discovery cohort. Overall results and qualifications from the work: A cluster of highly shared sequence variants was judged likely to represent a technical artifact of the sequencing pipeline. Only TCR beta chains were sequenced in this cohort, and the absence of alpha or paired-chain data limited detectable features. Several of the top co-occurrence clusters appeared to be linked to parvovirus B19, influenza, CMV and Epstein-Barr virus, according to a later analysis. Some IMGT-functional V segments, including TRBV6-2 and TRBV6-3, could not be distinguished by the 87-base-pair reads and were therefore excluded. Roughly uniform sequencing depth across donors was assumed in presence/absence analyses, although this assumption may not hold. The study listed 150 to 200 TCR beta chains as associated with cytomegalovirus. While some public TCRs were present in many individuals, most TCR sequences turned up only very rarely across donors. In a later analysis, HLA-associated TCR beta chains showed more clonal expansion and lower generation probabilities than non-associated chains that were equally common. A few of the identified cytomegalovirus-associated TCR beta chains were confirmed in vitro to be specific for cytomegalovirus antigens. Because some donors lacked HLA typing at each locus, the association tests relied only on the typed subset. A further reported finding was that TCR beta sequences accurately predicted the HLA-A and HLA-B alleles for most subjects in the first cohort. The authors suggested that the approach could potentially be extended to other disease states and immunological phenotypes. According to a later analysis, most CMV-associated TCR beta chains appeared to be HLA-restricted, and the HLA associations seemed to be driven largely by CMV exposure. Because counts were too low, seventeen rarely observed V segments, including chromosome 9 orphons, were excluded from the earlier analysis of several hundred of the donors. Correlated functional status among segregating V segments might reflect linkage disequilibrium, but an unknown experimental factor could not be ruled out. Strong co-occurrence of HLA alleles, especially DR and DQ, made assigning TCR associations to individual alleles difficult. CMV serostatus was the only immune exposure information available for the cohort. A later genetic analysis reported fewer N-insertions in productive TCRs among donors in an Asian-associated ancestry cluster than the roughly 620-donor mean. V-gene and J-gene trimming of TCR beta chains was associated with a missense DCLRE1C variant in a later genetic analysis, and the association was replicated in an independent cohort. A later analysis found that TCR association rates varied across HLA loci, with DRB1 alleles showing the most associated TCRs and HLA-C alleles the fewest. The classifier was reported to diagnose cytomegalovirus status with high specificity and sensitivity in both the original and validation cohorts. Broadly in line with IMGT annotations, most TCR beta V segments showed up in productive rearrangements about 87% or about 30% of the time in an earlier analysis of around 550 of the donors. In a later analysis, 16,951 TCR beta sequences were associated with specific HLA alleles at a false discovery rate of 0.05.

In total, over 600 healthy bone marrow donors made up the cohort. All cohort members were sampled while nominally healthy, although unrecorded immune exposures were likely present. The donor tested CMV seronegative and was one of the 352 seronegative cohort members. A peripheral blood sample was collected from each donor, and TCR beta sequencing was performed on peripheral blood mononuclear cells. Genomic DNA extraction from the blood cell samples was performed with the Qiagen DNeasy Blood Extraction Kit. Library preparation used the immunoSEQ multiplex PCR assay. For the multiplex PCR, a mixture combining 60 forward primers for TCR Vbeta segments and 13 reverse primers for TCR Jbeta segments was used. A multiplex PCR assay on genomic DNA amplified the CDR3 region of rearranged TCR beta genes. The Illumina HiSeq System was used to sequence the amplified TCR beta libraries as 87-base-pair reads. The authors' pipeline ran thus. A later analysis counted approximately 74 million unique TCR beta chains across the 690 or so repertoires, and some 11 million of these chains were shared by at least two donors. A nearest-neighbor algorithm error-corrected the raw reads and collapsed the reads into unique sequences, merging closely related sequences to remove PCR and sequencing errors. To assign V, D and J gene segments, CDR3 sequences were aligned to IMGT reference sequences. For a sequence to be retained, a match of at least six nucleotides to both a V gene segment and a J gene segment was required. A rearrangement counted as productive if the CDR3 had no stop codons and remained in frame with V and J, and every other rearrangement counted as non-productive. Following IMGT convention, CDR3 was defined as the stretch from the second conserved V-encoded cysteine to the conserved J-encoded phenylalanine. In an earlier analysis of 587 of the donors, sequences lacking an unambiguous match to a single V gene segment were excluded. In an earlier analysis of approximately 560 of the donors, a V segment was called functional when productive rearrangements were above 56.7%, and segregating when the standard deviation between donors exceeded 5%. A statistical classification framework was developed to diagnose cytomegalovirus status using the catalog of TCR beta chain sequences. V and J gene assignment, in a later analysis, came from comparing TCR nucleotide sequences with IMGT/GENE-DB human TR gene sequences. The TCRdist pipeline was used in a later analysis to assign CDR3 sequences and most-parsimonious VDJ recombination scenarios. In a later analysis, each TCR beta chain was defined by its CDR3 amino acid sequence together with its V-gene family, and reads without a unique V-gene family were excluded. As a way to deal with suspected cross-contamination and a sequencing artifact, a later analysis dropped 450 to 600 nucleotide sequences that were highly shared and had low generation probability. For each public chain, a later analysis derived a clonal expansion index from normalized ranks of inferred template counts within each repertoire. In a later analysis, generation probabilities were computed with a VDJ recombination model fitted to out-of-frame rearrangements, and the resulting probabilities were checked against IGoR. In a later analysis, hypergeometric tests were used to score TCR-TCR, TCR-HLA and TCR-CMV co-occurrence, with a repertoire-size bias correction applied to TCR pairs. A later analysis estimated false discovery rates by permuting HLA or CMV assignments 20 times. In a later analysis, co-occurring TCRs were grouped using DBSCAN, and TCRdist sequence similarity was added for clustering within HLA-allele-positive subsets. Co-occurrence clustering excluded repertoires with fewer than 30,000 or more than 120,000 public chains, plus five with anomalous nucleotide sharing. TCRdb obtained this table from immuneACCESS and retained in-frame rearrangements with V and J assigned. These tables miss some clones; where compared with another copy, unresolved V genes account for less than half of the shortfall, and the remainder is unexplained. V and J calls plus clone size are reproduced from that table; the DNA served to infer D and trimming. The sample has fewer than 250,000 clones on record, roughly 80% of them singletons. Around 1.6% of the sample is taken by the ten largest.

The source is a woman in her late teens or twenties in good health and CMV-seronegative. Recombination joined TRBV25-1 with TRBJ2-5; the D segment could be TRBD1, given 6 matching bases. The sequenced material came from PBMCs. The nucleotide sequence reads TGTGCCAGCAGTGAACCACCGGGACAACCTCGGGAGACCCAGTACTTC. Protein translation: CASSEPPGQPRETQYF.